Sequencing of this T cell receptor beta chain was carried out in a study of cytomegalovirus exposure and HLA in healthy donors. A word on this clone: Its antigen is undetermined.

The PCR ran on 60 Vbeta and 13 Jbeta primers. Using immunoSEQ multiplex PCR, the repertoire was profiled, and TCRdb retains in-frame clones only, with some absent. This sample carries 150,000 to 180,000 clones, approximately 80% of them seen once, and the ten largest clones take 5.6%. General study findings and limits: An analysis done earlier found most TCR beta V segments productive about 87% or about 30% of the time. Overall, approximately 150 TCR beta chains were annotated as cytomegalovirus-associated. When analyzed later, the rates of TCR association showed variation by HLA locus, with DRB1 the most and HLA-C the fewest. Several of the most significant clusters appeared linked to common viral pathogens, based on a later analysis.

V shed 5 bases and J shed 2 bases, with 9 bases lying between them. The CDR3 contains 13 residues. In germline, CDR1 is MNHNY, CDR2 SVGAGI (reference sequence). The source is a woman between 40 and 55 years old in good health and CMV-seropositive. The chain couples TRBV6-6 to TRBJ2-5; possible D gene TRBD1, 5 bases. The material sequenced was PBMCs. CDR3 amino acids: CASSNDRQETQYF. CDR3 nucleotide sequence: TGTGCCAGCAGTAATGACAGACAAGAGACCCAGTACTTC.